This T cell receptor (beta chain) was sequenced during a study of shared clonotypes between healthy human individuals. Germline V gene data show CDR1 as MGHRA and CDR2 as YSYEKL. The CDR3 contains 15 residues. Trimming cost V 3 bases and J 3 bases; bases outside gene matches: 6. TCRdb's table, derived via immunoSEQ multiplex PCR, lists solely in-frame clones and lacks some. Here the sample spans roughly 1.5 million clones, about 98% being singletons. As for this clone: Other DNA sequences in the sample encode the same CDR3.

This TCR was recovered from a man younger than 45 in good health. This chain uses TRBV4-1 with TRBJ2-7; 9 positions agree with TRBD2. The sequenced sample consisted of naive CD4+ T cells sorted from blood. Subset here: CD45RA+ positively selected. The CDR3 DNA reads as TGCGCCAGCAGCCACACCAGCGGGAGGCTCTACGAGCAGTACTTC. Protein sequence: CASSHTSGRLYEQYF.